A single sample gave rise to the 5 T cell receptor beta chains below, sequenced in a study of T-cell reconstitution after alpha-beta-depleted transplantation in children. Unique molecular identifiers were built into the TCRbeta library. TCRdb fed the PCR reads into MiXCR, producing one record per CDR3 protein. The repertoire includes some 590,000 distinct CDR3 sequences, 8% to 11% of them detected once, and about 4.3% sits in the top ten. Sequenced material: PBMCs from the stem cell graft donor, taken from the stem cell graft. Receptors originate from a human donor who donated a stem cell graft to a child with acute myeloid leukemia.

The V call is TRBV30, the J call TRBJ2-5, with 7 bases lining up with TRBD1. Germline-derived CDR1 and CDR2 are GTSNPN and SVGIG (reference sequence). The CDR3 covers 15 residues. J was trimmed by 5 bases and V by 3 bases; bases with no gene match: 12. CDR3 in amino acids: CAWRTGSKVGETQYF. As DNA, the CDR3 is TGTGCCTGGAGGACAGGGTCTAAGGTGGGGGAGACCCAGTACTTC.

The CDR3 loop reads CASSEEKDYGYTF. CDR3 nucleotides: TGTGCCAGCAGTGAAGAAAAGGATTATGGCTACACCTTC. This chain joins TRBV2 and TRBJ1-2, with D unclear. CDR1 SNHLY and CDR2 FYNNEI come from the germline V gene. Deletions cut 1 base from V and 5 bases from J, with 8 bases between. CDR3 length: 13 residues.

The chain is built from TRBV20-1 and TRBJ2-7; TRBD1 might be the D (5 bases). Germline-derived CDR1 and CDR2 are DFQATT and SNEGSKA (reference sequence). The CDR3 extends over 13 amino acids. V was trimmed by 0 bases and J by 6 bases, leaving 12 bases between them. The CDR3: CSARETGTPEQYF. CDR3 in DNA: TGCAGTGCTAGAGAAACAGGTACTCCCGAGCAGTACTTC.

There are many counts of this clonotype. V usage is TRBV11-2 and J usage is TRBJ2-1, with 8 bases matching TRBD2. Germline lookup yields CDR1 SGHAT and CDR2 FQNNGV. Trimming took 1 base from V and 8 from J; bases not matched to a gene: 13. The CDR3 loop spans 17 amino acids. CDR3 loop: CASSLVLSGSPFDEQFF. DNA of the CDR3: TGTGCCAGCAGCTTAGTGTTGAGCGGGAGCCCTTTTGATGAGCAGTTCTTC.

The V gene is TRBV24-1, the J gene TRBJ2-5; 9 bases agree with TRBD1. The CDR3 extends over 16 amino acids. Per germline, CDR1 KGHDR and CDR2 SFDVKD. The junction had 1 base not matched to a gene; V was cut back by 0 bases and J by 0 bases. This CDR3 is CATSDLGTGYQETQYF. CDR3 DNA: TGTGCCACCAGTGATTTGGGGACAGGGTACCAAGAGACCCAGTACTTC.